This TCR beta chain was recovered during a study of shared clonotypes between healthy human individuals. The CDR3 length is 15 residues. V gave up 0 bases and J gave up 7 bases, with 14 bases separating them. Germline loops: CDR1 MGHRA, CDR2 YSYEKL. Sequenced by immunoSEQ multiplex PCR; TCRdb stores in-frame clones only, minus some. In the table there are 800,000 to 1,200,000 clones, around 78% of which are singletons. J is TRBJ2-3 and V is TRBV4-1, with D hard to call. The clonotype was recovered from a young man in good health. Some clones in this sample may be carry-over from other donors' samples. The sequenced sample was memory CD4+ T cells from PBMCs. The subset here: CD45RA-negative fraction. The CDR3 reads CASSQERTGLNTQYF. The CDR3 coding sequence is TGCGCCAGCAGCCAAGAGCGTACCGGGCTTAATACGCAGTATTTT.